Listed below are T cell receptor beta chains from one sample, sequenced in a study of T cell repertoires in cytomegalovirus infection. TCRdb passed the reads through MiXCR, listing each CDR3 protein once. The profile covers approximately 190,000 distinct CDR3 sequences, with over 25% appearing a single time and 30% to 35% taken by the ten largest. Sequencing was performed on PBMCs. The source of these receptors is a human donor in good health (CMV status not recorded). Some clones in this sample may be carry-over from other donors' samples. The CDR3 runs from the conserved cysteine through the conserved F or W. A D gene is named only where the DNA matches it firmly. The size field is filled for only some rows; it gives once, few, many or a size class.

clone_size j_call v_call d_call cdr3_nt cdr3_aa
- TRBJ2-7 TRBV20-1 TRBD2 TGCAGTGCTAGAGATACAGGGACTAGCGCCTACGAGCAGTACTTC CSARDTGTSAYEQYF
few TRBJ1-4 TRBV12-3/TRBV12-4 - TGTGCCAGCAGTCGGACAGATGAAAAACTGTTTTTT CASSRTDEKLFF
- TRBJ2-7 TRBV7-2 - TGTGCCTGCAGCTCCCACGGGGACGAGCAGTACTTC CACSSHGDEQYF
- TRBJ2-7 TRBV5-3 - TGTGCCAGCAGCGGCCACTCGCGAGTCTACGAGCAGTACTTC CASSGHSRVYEQYF
- TRBJ1-5 TRBV19 TRBD1 TGTGCCAGTACAACTGACAGGGAACGCAATCAGCCCCAGCATTTT CASTTDRERNQPQHF
few TRBJ2-7 TRBV30 - TGTGCCTGGAGTGTAGGACCCCGGAGGATCCGCTCCTACGAGCAGTACTTC CAWSVGPRRIRSYEQYF
few TRBJ2-4 TRBV7-9 TRBD2 TGTGCCAGCAGCCGAGTGGGCGGGGGAACAGCCAAAAACATTCAGTACTTC CASSRVGGGTAKNIQYF
many TRBJ2-3 TRBV7-3 - TGTGCCAGCAGCTTACAGAATAGTGGAGTCCTCACAGATACGCAGTATTTT CASSLQNSGVLTDTQYF
- TRBJ2-4 TRBV15 - TGTGCCACCAGCGGACGGGGTATTAAAAACATTCAGTACTTC CATSGRGIKNIQYF
once TRBJ2-7 TRBV7-3 TRBD1 TGTGCCAGCAGCTTACTTGTCGACAGGGTGAGCTCCTACGAGCAGTACTTC CASSLLVDRVSSYEQYF
- TRBJ2-7 TRBV4-2 TRBD2 TGTGCCAGCAGCCATTCCGGGACTAGCGACCTCTCCGAGCAGTACTTC CASSHSGTSDLSEQYF
many TRBJ1-1 TRBV6-5 - TGTGCCAGCAGTTACTCGATGGAAACGGCTTCGGAAGCTTTCTTT CASSYSMETASEAFF
- TRBJ2-1 TRBV6-6 - TGTGCCAGCAGGGGCGGGGAAAACAATGAGCAGTTCTTC CASRGGENNEQFF
- TRBJ2-3 TRBV30 - TGTGCCTTGAGCCCTACTAGCAGCGTGGCAGATACGCAGTATTTT CALSPTSSVADTQYF
- TRBJ1-5 TRBV19 TRBD1 TGTGCCAGTAGTATTGACAGGGGAAGGGTCAATCAGCCCCAGCATTTT CASSIDRGRVNQPQHF
- TRBJ2-3 TRBV24-1 - TGTGCCACCAGTGCCATGGGTGGAGTTACGCAGTATTTT CATSAMGGVTQYF
- TRBJ2-3 TRBV7-6 TRBD2 TGTGCTAGCAGCCTCGGTCCCGGGAGCGGGAATACGCAGTATTTT CASSLGPGSGNTQYF
- TRBJ1-1 TRBV5-6 - TGTGCCAGCAGCGATCGGCGGGCTGAAGCTTTCTTT CASSDRRAEAFF
few TRBJ2-7 TRBV2 - TGTGCCAGCAGTCAGGTACCCTCCTACGAGCAGTACTTC CASSQVPSYEQYF
- TRBJ2-3 TRBV20-1 TRBD2 TGCAGTGCTATTCCACTAGCGTTAGGAACAGATACGCAGTATTTT CSAIPLALGTDTQYF
- TRBJ1-5 TRBV6-2/TRBV6-3 - TGTGCCAGCAGGTACAGGGTCAATCAGCCCCAGCATTTT CASRYRVNQPQHF
few TRBJ1-4 TRBV7-8 - TGTGCCAGCAGCCCCTTTGGGGGAGGACTTCGTGAAAAACTGTTTTTT CASSPFGGGLREKLFF
few TRBJ2-4 TRBV14 - TGTGCCAGCAGCCAAGATTGGACAGCGGAAAACATTCAGTACTTC CASSQDWTAENIQYF
- TRBJ1-1 TRBV6-5 TRBD1 TGTGCCAGCAGTTCAGTACAGGGGGTAAAGAACACTGAAGCTTTCTTT CASSSVQGVKNTEAFF
few TRBJ2-7 TRBV23-1 - TGCGCCAGCAGTCTGGCGGGGGCCGTCCTGTCCTACGAGCAGTACTTC CASSLAGAVLSYEQYF
- TRBJ1-1 TRBV9 - TGTGCCAGCAGCCCTGGGAGGAGCGACACTGAAGCTTTCTTT CASSPGRSDTEAFF
few TRBJ1-4 TRBV7-8 - TGTGCCAGCAGCCTCGCCCCCCGTCGGGCTAATGAAAAACTGTTTTTT CASSLAPRRANEKLFF
few TRBJ2-6 TRBV29-1 TRBD1 TGCAGCGTGGAGGGACAGGGCTGGAACTCTGGGGCCAACGTCCTGACTTTC CSVEGQGWNSGANVLTF
- TRBJ2-2 TRBV25-1 TRBD1 TGTGCCAGCCGTGGGACAGGGAACACCGGGGAGCTGTTTTTT CASRGTGNTGELFF
- TRBJ2-2 TRBV7-3 - TGTGCCAGCAGCTTAGTGAACGCCGCCGGGGAGCTGTTTTTT CASSLVNAAGELFF
- TRBJ1-1 TRBV7-9 - TGTGCCAGCAGCTTAGTTCGAGGAATCACTGAAGCTTTCTTT CASSLVRGITEAFF
- TRBJ2-7 TRBV6-5 - TGTGCCAGCAGTCCTCGGATCCACGAGCAGTACTTC CASSPRIHEQYF
- TRBJ1-1 TRBV12-3/TRBV12-4 - TGTGCCAGCAGTCCCCAGGGCGTTAAGGCTGAAGCTTTCTTT CASSPQGVKAEAFF
- TRBJ2-2 TRBV2 TRBD1 TGTGCCAGCAGTGGGACAGGGCACACCGGGGAGCTGTTTTTT CASSGTGHTGELFF
few TRBJ1-6 TRBV7-9 - TGTGCCAGCAGCTTAACTCGGGACCTATTATCACCCCTCCACTTT CASSLTRDLLSPLHF
- TRBJ2-5 TRBV5-5 - TGTGCCAGCAGCTCGGGGCGGGGCTGGGGGCAAGAGACCCAGTACTTC CASSSGRGWGQETQYF
- TRBJ2-1 TRBV20-1 - TGCAGTGCTAGAGATACGCGGGGGCCCTCCTACAATGAGCAGTTCTTC CSARDTRGPSYNEQFF
- TRBJ2-5 TRBV28 - TGTGCCAGCAGTTTTGGCGCGGGCTGGCAAGAGACCCAGTACTTC CASSFGAGWQETQYF
- TRBJ2-2 TRBV25-1 TRBD1 TGTGCCAGCAGTCTAGGACAGGGGAGGTCGAACACCGGGGAGCTGTTTTTT CASSLGQGRSNTGELFF
- TRBJ2-5 TRBV7-9 TRBD2 TGTGCCAGCAGACCTACTAGCGGAGAGACCCAGTACTTC CASRPTSGETQYF
- TRBJ1-6 TRBV7-9 TRBD1 TGTGCCAGCAGCTCTTGGACAGGGGGCAATTCACCCCTCCACTTT CASSSWTGGNSPLHF
- TRBJ2-7 TRBV6-1 TRBD1 TGTGCCAGCACAAAGGGGGCCTACCTCTACGAGCAGTACTTC CASTKGAYLYEQYF
many TRBJ1-1 TRBV11-2 - TGTGCCAGCAGCCTTAACCTCGGGGGAACCGAAGCTTTCTTT CASSLNLGGTEAFF
few TRBJ2-2 TRBV20-1 TRBD1 TGCAGTGCTAGAGAATTGGAAACAGGGGACACCGGGGAGCTGTTTTTT CSARELETGDTGELFF
many TRBJ1-3 TRBV7-8 - TGTGCCAGCAGCCCCCTTAGTGGGCACTCTGGAAACACCATATATTTT CASSPLSGHSGNTIYF
once TRBJ2-2 TRBV29-1 - TGCAGCGTTGAAAAAACGGGGAGCGGGGAGCTGTTTTTT CSVEKTGSGELFF
few TRBJ1-2 TRBV12-3/TRBV12-4 TRBD1 TGTGCCAGCAGTTTCCAGGGGGCCAAGTTTGGCTACACCTTC CASSFQGAKFGYTF
- TRBJ2-7 TRBV6-2/TRBV6-3 - TGTGCCAGCAGTTATGGGGAAAAGAGCTCCTACGAGCAGCACTTC CASSYGEKSSYEQHF
many TRBJ2-3 TRBV12-3/TRBV12-4 TRBD1 TGTGCCAGCAGTTTACAGGGGGACACAGATACGCAGTATTTT CASSLQGDTDTQYF
few TRBJ1-1 TRBV6-2/TRBV6-3 - TGTGCCAGCAGGACAGGTCTAGCGAACACTGAAGCTTTCTTT CASRTGLANTEAFF
- TRBJ2-5 TRBV6-2/TRBV6-3 - TGTGCCAGCAGTTACTCCGGACCTGGGTGGGAGACCCAGTACTTC CASSYSGPGWETQYF
- TRBJ2-2 TRBV23-1 - TGCGCCAGCAGTTCCCCGAGAGATATGGACGGGGAGCTGTTTTTT CASSSPRDMDGELFF
- TRBJ1-2 TRBV27 - TGTGCCAGCAGTCTCAACAGGGAGAACTATGGCTACACCTTC CASSLNRENYGYTF
- TRBJ2-1 TRBV19 TRBD2 TGTGCCAGTGGAGCGGGGGGACTAGCGGGGAGGGATAATGAGCAGTTCTTC CASGAGGLAGRDNEQFF
- TRBJ2-2 TRBV7-3 - TGTGCCAGCAGCCCCCTCCCCTATCCGAACACCGGGGAGCTGTTTTTT CASSPLPYPNTGELFF
- TRBJ1-2 TRBV12-3/TRBV12-4 - TGTGCCAGCAGTTTAACGAGGAATACGGGTGAGGGCTACACCTTC CASSLTRNTGEGYTF
many TRBJ1-1 TRBV12-3/TRBV12-4 - TGTGCCAGCAGGCCCGTAGGGAACACTGAAGCTTTCTTT CASRPVGNTEAFF
- TRBJ1-1 TRBV11-2 - TGTGCCAGCAGCTTAGTTTCCACTGAAGCTTTCTTT CASSLVSTEAFF